Sequencing of this T cell receptor (beta chain) was carried out in a study of blood T cells in healthy people across ages. Study results and caveats: The study regarded diversity estimates from one million T cells as underestimates.

Sample-barcoded 5' priming and a J-beta primer mix drove a second PCR of 7 to 11 cycles. TCRdb used MiXCR to reprocess the 5' RACE reads, holding one entry per CDR3 protein. The data show 1.5 million to 2 million distinct CDR3 sequences, roughly 27% seen once. This clonotype has just a few counts. Its matching antigen is unknown. Donors were healthy Caucasian individuals from Russia aged about 6 to 90. Researchers report isolating at least 7 million PBMCs per sample. Sequencing was performed on blood. This receptor was taken from a woman under 40 in good health.

The CDR3 nucleotides read TGCAGTGCTCCTAAGGGGGGAAATTCACCCCTCCACTTT. It codes for CSAPKGGNSPLHF. V gene TRBV20-1 combines with J gene TRBJ1-6; D is perhaps TRBD1 (6 bases). The CDR3 covers 13 residues. The V gene's germline CDR1 is DFQATT and CDR2 SNEGSKA (reference sequence). V shed 5 bases and J shed 7 bases, with 12 bases lying between them.